A selection of T cell receptor beta chains follows, all from one sample in a study of response to subunit inactivated influenza vaccine. Each CDR3 protein is one row after TCRdb ran MiXCR on the RT-PCR reads. The sample has over 750,000 distinct CDR3 sequences, 21% seen once. The sequences come from PBMCs from blood, collected more than 4 days after vaccination. Source of these receptors: a man aged 50 or older who received an inactivated influenza vaccine. The CDR3 runs from the conserved cysteine through the conserved F or W. The order of the fields is CDR3 DNA, CDR3 protein, clone size, D gene, V gene, J gene. D genes are given only for firm matches. For some rows the clone size is stated as once, few or many, or as a class when expanded; others skip it.

TGTGCCAGCAGCTTATTAGAGATAAGCACAGATACGCAGTATTTT	CASSLLEISTDTQYF	-	-	TRBV7-2	TRBJ2-3
TGTGCCAGCGGTAGCGGGAGCTACAATGAGCAGTTCTTC	CASGSGSYNEQFF	few	TRBD2	TRBV7-3	TRBJ2-1
TGCGCCAGCAGTGATTGGGGATACGAGCAGTACTTC	CASSDWGYEQYF	-	-	TRBV10-1	TRBJ2-7
TGTGCCAGCAGTTTGGGTCCTAGCGGGGTTGGGGAGCAGTTCTTC	CASSLGPSGVGEQFF	-	TRBD2	TRBV12-3/TRBV12-4	TRBJ2-1
TGTGCCAGCAGCGTTCAGTACAGGACCACAGATACGCAGTATTTT	CASSVQYRTTDTQYF	few	-	TRBV7-2	TRBJ2-3
TGTGCCAGCAGCTGGGGGGTGATCTACACAGATACGCAGTATTTT	CASSWGVIYTDTQYF	once	-	TRBV6-1	TRBJ2-3
TGTGCCAGCAGCGCCTCAACCGGGGGCTACCAAGAGACCCAGTACTTC	CASSASTGGYQETQYF	-	-	TRBV7-9	TRBJ2-5
TGTGCCAGCAGCCGCCGGGACAGGGGTGCGTTCCACGAGCAGTACTTC	CASSRRDRGAFHEQYF	-	TRBD1	TRBV3-1	TRBJ2-7
TGCAGCGTTGACCGGAACTCCTACAATGAGCAGTTCTTC	CSVDRNSYNEQFF	many	-	TRBV29-1	TRBJ2-1
TGTGCCAGCAGCTTAGCGAGAGGGACGATCTATGGCTACACCTTC	CASSLARGTIYGYTF	few	-	TRBV7-8	TRBJ1-2
TGTGCCAGCAGCTTCCCTGGACGATCCTACGAGCAGTACTTC	CASSFPGRSYEQYF	many	-	TRBV27	TRBJ2-7
TGTGCCAGCAGTGAAGCGCTGGGAGGGGGCACCTACGAGCAGTACTTC	CASSEALGGGTYEQYF	-	-	TRBV2	TRBJ2-7
TGCAGCGTATACCGGGACGGTCTTATAGAGCAGTACTTC	CSVYRDGLIEQYF	-	-	TRBV29-1	TRBJ2-7